This is a list of T cell receptor beta chains from one sample in a study of CD8+ T cells in alopecia areata. Repertoires were generated with immunoSEQ multiplex PCR, while TCRdb's copy carries only in-frame clones and drops some. The table has 100,000 to 150,000 clones, approximately 58% seen once; the top ten hold 4.5%. The source was CD4+ T cells sorted from blood, collected at week 0. These receptors were taken from a human donor with alopecia areata. The CDR3 runs from the conserved cysteine through the conserved F or W. The order of the fields is CDR3 protein, clone size, V gene. The listing skips clone size in some rows; elsewhere it reads once, few, many or a size class.

CDR3: CASSPERYNEQFF; size: NA; V: TRBV18
CDR3: CATGQGHSGANVLTF; size: NA; V: TRBV10-3
CDR3: CATGRPGTGGGYTF; size: NA; V: TRBV15
CDR3: CASSLVGSEPLHF; size: few; V: TRBV7-2
CDR3: CASSGGQSLFYGYTF; size: NA; V: TRBV25-1
CDR3: CASSLAGAGGTAYEQYF; size: NA; V: TRBV7-2
CDR3: CASSPRANSGVSEQFF; size: few; V: TRBV18
CDR3: CASSLAAGRGTDTQYF; size: few; V: TRBV5-4
CDR3: CASSLTRDEQYF; size: NA; V: TRBV28
CDR3: CASSYSYGQETQYF; size: NA; V: TRBV6-6
CDR3: CASSGTVNTEAFF; size: once; V: TRBV6-5
CDR3: CASRPKGLANTGELFF; size: few; V: TRBV7-7
CDR3: CAWSVLRGGNGYTF; size: NA; V: TRBV30
CDR3: CASSPAGQGSEKLFF; size: NA; V: TRBV5-6
CDR3: CASSASQVGGYTF; size: few; V: TRBV7-9
CDR3: CASSELTGSTEAFF; size: few; V: TRBV2
CDR3: CASSYGMANTEAFF; size: NA; V: TRBV6-5
CDR3: CSASSGVSSYNEQFF; size: NA; V: TRBV29-1
CDR3: CASSLSREDYGYTF; size: few; V: TRBV7-2
CDR3: CAISQGQESSEQYF; size: NA; V: TRBV10-3
CDR3: CASSLGQGNIQYF; size: NA; V: TRBV5-1
CDR3: CASSLVSGGEDTQYF; size: few; V: TRBV5-1